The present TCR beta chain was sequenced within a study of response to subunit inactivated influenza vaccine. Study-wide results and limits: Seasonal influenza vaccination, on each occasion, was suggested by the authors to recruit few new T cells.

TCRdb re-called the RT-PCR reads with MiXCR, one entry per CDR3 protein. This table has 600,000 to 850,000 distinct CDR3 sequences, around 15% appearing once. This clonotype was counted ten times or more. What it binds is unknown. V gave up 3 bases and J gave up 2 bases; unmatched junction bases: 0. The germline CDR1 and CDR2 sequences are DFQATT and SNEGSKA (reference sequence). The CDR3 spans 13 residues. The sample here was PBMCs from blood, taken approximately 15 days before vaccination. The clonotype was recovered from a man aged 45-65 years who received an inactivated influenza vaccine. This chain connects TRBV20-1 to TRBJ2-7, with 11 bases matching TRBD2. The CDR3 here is CSASSGGAYEQYF. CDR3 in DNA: TGCAGTGCTAGTAGCGGGGGGGCCTACGAGCAGTACTTC.